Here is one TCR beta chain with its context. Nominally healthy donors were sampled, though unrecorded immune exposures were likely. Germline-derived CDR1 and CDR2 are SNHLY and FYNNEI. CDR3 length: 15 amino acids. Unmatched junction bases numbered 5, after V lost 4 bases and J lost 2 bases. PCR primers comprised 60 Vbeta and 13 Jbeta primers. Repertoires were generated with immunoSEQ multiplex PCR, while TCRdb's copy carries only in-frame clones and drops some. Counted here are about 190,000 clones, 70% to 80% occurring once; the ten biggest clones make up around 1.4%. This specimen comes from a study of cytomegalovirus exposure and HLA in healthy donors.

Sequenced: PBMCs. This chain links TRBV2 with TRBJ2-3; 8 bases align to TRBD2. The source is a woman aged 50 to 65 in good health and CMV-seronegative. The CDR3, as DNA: TGTGCCAGCAGTGGTAGCGGGAAGCTCACAGATACGCAGTATTTT. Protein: CASSGSGKLTDTQYF.